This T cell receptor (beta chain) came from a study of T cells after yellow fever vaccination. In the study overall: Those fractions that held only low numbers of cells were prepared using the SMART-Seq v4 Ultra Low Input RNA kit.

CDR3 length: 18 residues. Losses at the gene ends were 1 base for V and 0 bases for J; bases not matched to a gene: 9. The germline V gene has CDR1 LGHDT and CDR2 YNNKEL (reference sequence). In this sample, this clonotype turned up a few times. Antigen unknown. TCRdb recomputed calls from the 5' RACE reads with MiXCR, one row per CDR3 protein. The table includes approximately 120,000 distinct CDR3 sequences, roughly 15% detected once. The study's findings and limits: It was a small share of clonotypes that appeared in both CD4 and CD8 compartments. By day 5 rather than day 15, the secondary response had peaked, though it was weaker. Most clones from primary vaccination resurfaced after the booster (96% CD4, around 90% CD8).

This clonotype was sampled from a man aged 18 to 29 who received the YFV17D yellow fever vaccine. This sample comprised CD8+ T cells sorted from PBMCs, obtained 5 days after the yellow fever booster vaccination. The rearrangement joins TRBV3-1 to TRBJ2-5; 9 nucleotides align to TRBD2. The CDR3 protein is CASSQGGLSGRYQETQYF. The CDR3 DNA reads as TGTGCCAGCAGCCAAGGAGGTTTGAGCGGGAGGTACCAAGAGACCCAGTACTTC.